The text below deals with one T cell receptor (beta chain). Base qualities were left out, and no much larger clone turns up one base away. This sample is drawn from a study of T cells in tuberculosis listed by TCRdb under 2018. Study-wide context: To characterize T cells specific for the mycobacterial lipid antigen glucose monomycolate (GMM), the study used CD1B tetramers together with high-throughput TCR immunosequencing.

Thawed, overnight-rested PBMC were stained with GMM-loaded CD1B tetramer, a Live/Dead dye and anti-CD3, then sorted on a FACS Aria II. CD1B tetramers were loaded with C32 glucose monomycolate purified from Rhodococcus equi. Before cryopreservation, the PBMC later used for tetramer sorting had been depleted of CD14-expressing monocytes as part of a separate study. Roughly 100,000 tetramer-negative cells were sorted from each donor and analyzed alongside the tetramer-positive cells. Antigen-specific T cells were sorted from a few healthy South African adults using GMM-loaded CD1B tetramers. Overall study outcomes, separate from this receptor: The stringent sort gate may have missed T cells binding the CD1B-GMM tetramer with low affinity.

In the germline V gene, CDR1 corresponds to MNHEY and CDR2 to SVGAGI. Here V drops 6 bases and J drops 7 bases, and the junction holds 8 bases not matched to any gene. From its cysteine to its phenylalanine, the CDR3 spans 14 amino acids. Only the CDR3 portion is preserved as DNA: 42 bases, with reading frame beginning at the first base. Because TCR-alpha and TCR-beta chains were sequenced unpaired, no information on chain pairing was available. The immunoSEQ multiplex PCR assay was used to generate TCR libraries, with TCR-beta and/or TCR-alpha/delta assays applied to each sample. The amplified TCR libraries were sequenced on the Illumina high-throughput platform. Per the authors' processing: Clustering and dimensionality reduction were performed using pairwise TCRdist distances among GMM-specific receptors from ex vivo sorted or in vitro expanded T cells. Sequence motifs defined by gene usage and CDR3 content were checked for enrichment by comparing tetramer-positive and tetramer-negative populations. TCRdb limited this immuneACCESS table to in-frame rearrangements with V and J called. A share of clones is missing; checked studies link under half to unresolved V genes, and the rest is unexplained. The V and J calls and clone size are taken from that table; D and trimming were inferred from the DNA. Recorded for this sample are 50,000 or so clones; approximately 91% of them occurred a single time. In total, the top ten clones hold roughly 22% of the sample.

This sequence originates from an adult woman with latent tuberculosis. Recombination connected TRBV6-5 to TRBJ1-4, and 7 junction bases match TRBD1. The source material was CD1b-GMM tetramer-negative cells sorted from PBMCs. According to the study, the label for this sample's cell subset or site signals: T cells not binding CD1B-GMM tetramer, sorted from same donor. The DNA sequence is TGTGCCAGCAGCAGCAGGGGGGCGAGTGAAAAACTGTTTTTT. Its protein reads: CASSSRGASEKLFF.